The 30 T cell receptor beta chains reported below all come from one sample, sequenced in a study of radiotherapy plus CTLA-4 blockade in lung cancer. The method was immunoSEQ multiplex PCR; TCRdb's version includes in-frame clones alone and lacks a portion of them. The table shows over 80,000 clones, with about 87% occurring only once. The material sequenced was peripheral blood, taken from a patient treated with radiotherapy plus ipilimumab. The receptors here all came from a human donor with non-small cell lung cancer that progressed on radiotherapy plus ipilimumab.

The V gene is TRBV5-6, the J gene TRBJ1-1, with 7 positions matching TRBD1. Unmatched junction bases numbered 12, after V lost 4 bases and J lost 3 bases. Germline V lookup: CDR1 SGHDT, CDR2 YYEEEE. CDR3 size: 16 residues. Here the CDR3 DNA reads TGTGCCAGCAGCCCGGTATGGGCAACAGGGGACACTGAAGCTTTCTTT. Its protein product is CASSPVWATGDTEAFF.

This clone showed up just a few times. The rearrangement links TRBV7-8 to TRBJ2-7; 7 bases agree with TRBD2. This CDR3 is built from 15 residues. V gave up 2 bases and J gave up 3 bases; unmatched junction bases: 7. Per the germline V gene, CDR1 is SGHVS and CDR2 is FQNEAQ. The CDR3 DNA sequence: TGTGCCAGCAGCTTAAGTCTAACGGGGGGCTACGAGCAGTACTTC. This codes for CASSLSLTGGYEQYF.

This chain connects TRBV11-2 to TRBJ2-1; possibly TRBD2 for D (5 bases). With 3 bases removed from V and 0 bases from J, the gap between germline ends came to 9 bases. The germline gives CDR1 SGHAT, CDR2 FQNNGV. The CDR3 length is 15 residues. The CDR3 is CASSFEGFSYNEQFF. CDR3 in DNA: TGTGCCAGCAGCTTTGAGGGTTTCTCCTACAATGAGCAGTTCTTC.

This chain connects TRBV7-2 to TRBJ2-3; 12 nucleotides agree with TRBD2. The CDR3 is made up of 17 amino acids. Germline V gene data show CDR1 as SGHTA and CDR2 as FQGNSA. The V segment lost 1 base and the J segment 5 bases; nucleotides outside the gene matches: 7. This CDR3 reads CASSLVLAGGPGDTQYF. CDR3 in DNA: TGTGCCAGCAGCTTAGTCCTAGCGGGGGGGCCCGGAGATACGCAGTATTTT.

The V gene is TRBV9, the J gene TRBJ1-1; no clear D gene. The V gene lost 4 bases and the J gene lost 4 bases, with 14 bases spanning the gap. Germline loops: CDR1 SGDLS, CDR2 YYNGEE. This CDR3 has 14 amino acids. CDR3 coding DNA: TGTGCCAGCAGCCCCCGCTTATTGAGCACTGAAGCTTTCTTT. It yields the protein CASSPRLLSTEAFF.

CDR3 bases: TGTGCCAGCAGCGTACCCCGGGGCAGCTCCTACAATGAGCAGTTCTTC. Protein sequence: CASSVPRGSSYNEQFF. This chain uses TRBV7-2 with TRBJ2-1; D is possibly TRBD1 or TRBD2 (5 bases each). The CDR3 length is 16 residues. V lost 5 bases, J lost 0 bases, and 14 bases lay in between. Germline CDR1 reads SGHTA; CDR2 reads FQGNSA.

V and J are TRBV4-2 and TRBJ2-1, with a possible D match to TRBD2 (6 bases). The V gene lost 0 bases and the J gene lost 9 bases, with 18 bases spanning the gap. Per the germline V gene, CDR1 is LGHNA and CDR2 is YNFKEQ. The length of the CDR3 is 16 residues. In nucleotides, the CDR3 is TGTGCCAGCAGCCAAGATCCCGACTGGGTCGGGGGTGAGCAGTTCTTC. This translates into CASSQDPDWVGGEQFF.

The chain has TRBV19 and TRBJ1-6, with 7 bases identical to TRBD1. The germline gives CDR1 LNHDA, CDR2 SQIVND (reference sequence). The CDR3 contains 14 residues. The V gene end was trimmed by 4 bases and the J gene end by 6 bases; junction bases not matched to a gene: 3. The CDR3 sequence is CASSTGTANSPLHF. The CDR3 DNA reads TGTGCCAGTAGTACCGGGACAGCTAATTCACCCCTCCACTTT.

V and J are TRBV27 and TRBJ2-3; D is uncertain. The CDR3 is 14 residues long. The germline gives CDR1 MNHEY, CDR2 SMNVEV (reference sequence). Trimming cost V 6 bases and J 2 bases, with 12 bases left between them. CDR3 nucleotides: TGTGCCAGCAGCTCGATCGGCGCCACAGATACGCAGTATTTT. Encoded protein: CASSSIGATDTQYF.

The genes are TRBV28 and TRBJ2-6, with D perhaps matching TRBD1 (6 bases). Germline V gene lookup returns CDR1 MDHEN and CDR2 SYDVKM. CDR3 length equals 17 residues. Trimming shortened V by 3 bases and J by 2 bases, and 14 bases separated the two germline ends. Written as DNA, the CDR3 is TGTGCCAGCAGTTTGGCAGGGCCAGGGGCTGGGGCCAACGTCCTGACTTTC. Protein sequence: CASSLAGPGAGANVLTF.

The chain has TRBV28 and TRBJ2-7, with TRBD2 as a possible D gene (7 bases). V lost 4 bases, J lost 3 bases, and 10 bases lay in between. This CDR3 is built from 13 residues. Germline-derived CDR1 and CDR2 are MDHEN and SYDVKM. The CDR3 protein is CASSWEGVYEQYF. In DNA, the CDR3 is TGTGCCAGCAGTTGGGAGGGGGTCTACGAGCAGTACTTC.

This clone was counted once. V usage is TRBV10-3 and J usage is TRBJ2-2, with TRBD1 identical over 8 bases. The CDR3 has 15 residues. CDR1 ENHRY and CDR2 SYGVKD come from the germline V gene. After removal of 9 bases from V and 7 bases from J, the junction contained 13 bases not matched to a gene. The CDR3 bases are TGTGCCATTAAACTGGGGCAGGGGGCTATCGGGGAGCTGTTTTTT. Amino acid sequence: CAIKLGQGAIGELFF.

The count of this clone is one. This chain links TRBV5-4 with TRBJ1-1, with TRBD1 matching 7 bases. V was clipped by 4 bases and J by 1 base; unmatched bases: 4. This CDR3 is built from 14 residues. Germline CDR1 and CDR2: SGHNT and YYREEE (reference sequence). The CDR3 sequence: CASSRRQGNTEAFF. Written as DNA, the CDR3 is TGTGCCAGCAGCCGGAGACAGGGGAACACTGAAGCTTTCTTT.

This clone was observed a few times. The V and J genes are TRBV10-3 and TRBJ2-1; 9 nucleotides match TRBD2. The trim removed 0 bases at V and 6 bases at J, leaving 15 bases unmatched. Per the germline V gene, CDR1 is ENHRY and CDR2 is SYGVKD. The CDR3 has 19 amino acids. The CDR3 DNA sequence: TGTGCCATCAGTGAGTCGGGGTCCTCTAGCGGGATAAGTTTCAATGAGCAGTTCTTC. As protein: CAISESGSSSGISFNEQFF.

The chain joins TRBV6-6 to TRBJ2-5; D possibly matches TRBD1 or TRBD2 (5 bases each). CDR3 length: 14 amino acids. The germline CDR1 and CDR2 sequences are MNHNY and SVGAGI (reference sequence). Trimming shortened V by 5 bases and J by 3 bases, and 13 bases separated the two germline ends. This CDR3 reads CASSPGTVKETQYF. CDR3 sequence (DNA): TGTGCCAGCAGTCCCGGGACGGTGAAAGAGACCCAGTACTTC.

The chain has TRBV7-9 and TRBJ2-1; 9 positions match TRBD2. V lost 9 bases and J lost 5; bases outside the gene matches: 2. This CDR3 is built from 12 residues. Germline CDR1 reads SEHNR; CDR2 reads FQNEAQ (reference sequence). CDR3 sequence reads: CASRLADNEQFF. The CDR3 region has the DNA TGTGCCAGTCGACTAGCGGACAATGAGCAGTTCTTC.

The chain is built from TRBV11-2 and TRBJ1-1; no definite D call. Trimming stripped 1 base from V and 1 base from J, with 4 bases between. Germline V gene sequence: CDR1 SGHAT, CDR2 FQNNGV. The CDR3 loop spans 13 amino acids. Here the CDR3 reads CASSLGGNTEAFF. The CDR3 region has the DNA TGTGCCAGCAGCTTAGGCGGGAACACTGAAGCTTTCTTT.

V usage is TRBV11-2 and J usage is TRBJ1-1; possible D gene TRBD1, 5 bases. CDR1 is SGHAT and CDR2 is FQNNGV in the germline V gene. V lost 5 bases, J lost 0 bases, and 10 bases lay in between. The CDR3 runs 14 residues. The CDR3 bases are TGTGCCAGCAGCACCAGGGCCCTGAACACTGAAGCTTTCTTT. Amino acids: CASSTRALNTEAFF.

V and J are TRBV30 and TRBJ1-5; possibly TRBD1 for D (6 bases). CDR1 and CDR2 (germline): GTSNPN, SVGIG (reference sequence). With 5 bases removed from V and 7 bases from J, the gap between germline ends came to 15 bases. This CDR3 region has 13 residues. CDR3 amino acids: CAWATGRDQPQHF. CDR3 bases: TGTGCCTGGGCTACAGGGAGGGACCAGCCCCAGCATTTT.

CDR3 sequence (DNA): TGTGCCATCAGGTTGGGGGCTGACACTGAAGCTTTCTTT. Its protein product is CAIRLGADTEAFF. J is TRBJ1-1 and V is TRBV10-3; a weak D match, TRBD1 (6 bases). The germline gives CDR1 ENHRY, CDR2 SYGVKD. This CDR3 comprises 13 residues. V gave up 6 bases and J gave up 3 bases, with 11 bases separating them.

The chain is built from TRBV7-9 and TRBJ2-7; tentatively, D is TRBD1 or TRBD2 (6 bases each). Germline V gene data show CDR1 as SEHNR and CDR2 as FQNEAQ (reference sequence). V was cut by 1 base and J by 7 bases, with 14 bases left in between. CDR3 length: 14 residues. CDR3 amino acids: CASSLGMGGQEQYF. Here the CDR3 DNA reads TGTGCCAGCAGCTTAGGTATGGGGGGCCAGGAGCAGTACTTC.

The genes are TRBV30 and TRBJ2-5; D is ambiguous. There are 14 residues in the CDR3. V gave up 1 base and J gave up 5 bases, with 14 bases separating them. Germline CDR1 GTSNPN, CDR2 SVGIG (reference sequence). CDR3: CAWSAHGARETQYF. For the CDR3, the DNA is TGTGCCTGGAGTGCCCACGGAGCCCGGGAGACCCAGTACTTC.

In this sample, this clone turned up once. V gene TRBV15 combines with J gene TRBJ2-3; 8 bases are shared with TRBD2. CDR3 length: 15 residues. Germline assignment: CDR1 LNHNV and CDR2 YYDKDF (reference sequence). V lost 3 bases to trimming and J lost 3 bases; unmatched junction nucleotides: 5. The CDR3 DNA follows: TGTGCCACCAGCAGGGGACTAGTCGGAACAGATACGCAGTATTTT. It is translated as CATSRGLVGTDTQYF.

This chain connects TRBV30 to TRBJ2-1; D is unclear. This CDR3 is 11 amino acids long. Germline V gene data show CDR1 as GTSNPN and CDR2 as SVGIG (reference sequence). V shed 0 bases and J shed 10 bases, with 7 bases lying between them. The CDR3 DNA reads as TGTGCCTGGAGTGTAGGAAGAGAGCAGTTCTTC. Amino acids: CAWSVGREQFF.

This chain uses TRBV27 with TRBJ1-2; a weak D match, TRBD1 (6 bases). The CDR3 is 15 amino acids. Germline-derived CDR1 and CDR2 are MNHEY and SMNVEV (reference sequence). V shed 6 bases and J shed 3 bases, with 17 bases lying between them. The CDR3 sequence is CASSSTLGGHYGYTF. The DNA of the CDR3 is TGTGCCAGCAGCAGCACCTTGGGGGGGCACTATGGCTACACCTTC.

The V and J genes are TRBV7-9 and TRBJ2-7; D possibly uses TRBD1 or TRBD2 (5 bases each). Trimming removed 8 bases at V and 4 bases at J, with 15 bases between. The CDR3 is 13 amino acids. Germline V gene data show CDR1 as SEHNR and CDR2 as FQNEAQ (reference sequence). The CDR3 reads CASQGRNKYEQYF. The CDR3 bases are TGTGCCAGCCAGGGACGGAATAAGTACGAGCAGTACTTC. Full variable domain (outside the CDR3, taken from reference TRBV7-9 and TRBJ2-7): DTGVSQNPRHKITKRGQNVTFRCDPISEHNRLYWYRQTLGQGPEFLTYFQNEAQLEKSRLLSDRFSAERPKGSFSTLEIQRTEQGDSAMYLCASQGRNKYEQYFGPGTRLTVT.

This rearrangement joins TRBV7-9 to TRBJ2-2; D not resolved. The germline gives CDR1 SEHNR, CDR2 FQNEAQ (reference sequence). The length of the CDR3 is 12 residues. V was cut by 5 bases and J by 8 bases, with 9 bases left in between. In nucleotides, the CDR3 is TGTGCCAGCAGCATCGACGCAGGGGAGCTGTTTTTT. Its translation is CASSIDAGELFF.

The gene calls are TRBV2 and TRBJ2-5; D ambiguous. V was shortened by 3 bases and J by 0 bases, with 5 bases between the two germline ends. CDR1 and CDR2 from the germline V gene are SNHLY and FYNNEI. The CDR3 spans 13 residues. The CDR3 region is CASSDGYQETQYF. The CDR3 region has the DNA TGTGCCAGCAGTGATGGATACCAAGAGACCCAGTACTTC.

The V call is TRBV7-2, the J call TRBJ1-1; 7 positions match TRBD1. Germline values: CDR1 SGHTA, CDR2 FQGNSA. J gave up 4 bases and V 4 bases, and 6 bases lay outside the gene matches. The CDR3 extends over 14 amino acids. The CDR3 loop reads CASSSDRVFTEAFF. The DNA of the CDR3 is TGTGCCAGCAGCTCTGACAGGGTTTTCACTGAAGCTTTCTTT.

This chain connects TRBV5-1 to TRBJ1-1; 10 nucleotides align to TRBD1. From germline, CDR1 is SGHRS and CDR2 YFSETQ. J was trimmed by 0 bases and V by 4 bases; bases with no gene match: 6. CDR3 length: 16 amino acids. CDR3 region: CASSGGQGVVNTEAFF. CDR3 nucleotide sequence: TGCGCCAGCAGCGGAGGACAGGGGGTCGTGAACACTGAAGCTTTCTTT.